The 21 T cell receptor beta chains below all came from one sample that was sequenced in a study of post-analysis software for immune sequencing data. Study results and limitations: There were roughly 5 TRBV segments more frequent in patients than controls, and TRBV5-6, TRBV5-1 and TRBV20-1 were among them.

Antigens of these TCRs are unknown. Included in the TCR beta cDNA libraries were unique molecular identifiers. TCRdb recomputed calls from the PCR reads with MiXCR, one row per CDR3 protein. The table has about half a million distinct CDR3 sequences, less than 45% seen once. The sample was blood. Receptor source: a girl aged 10 to 17 with multiple sclerosis.

This clonotype was seen a handful of times. V gene TRBV7-8 combines with J gene TRBJ1-1; no firm D call. Trimming took 1 base from V and 0 from J, leaving 6 bases between them. The CDR3 length is 14 residues. Germline V gives CDR1 SGHVS, CDR2 FQNEAQ. CDR3 bases: TGTGCCAGCAGCTTAGGGGCTTTGAACACTGAAGCTTTCTTT. This translates into CASSLGALNTEAFF.

This clonotype was seen more than once but under ten times. The rearrangement links TRBV20-1 to TRBJ2-1, with a weak D call TRBD2 (5 bases). The ends were cut back, 5 bases at V and 2 bases at J, with 19 bases in the middle. Germline values: CDR1 DFQATT, CDR2 SNEGSKA (reference sequence). The CDR3 has 16 residues. CDR3 nucleotide sequence: TGCAGTGCTCACTGGAGGTCTAGCCGAACCTACAATGAGCAGTTCTTC. Its translation is CSAHWRSSRTYNEQFF.

The chain uses TRBV6-2 or TRBV6-3 and TRBJ2-7; the match to TRBD1 covers 9 bases. The CDR3 has 16 amino acids. Germline V gives CDR1 MNHEY, CDR2 SVGEGT. V lost 4 bases to trimming and J lost 4 bases; unmatched junction nucleotides: 11. The CDR3 sequence is CASSFRRDRVIYEQYF. The CDR3, as DNA: TGTGCCAGCAGTTTCCGCCGGGACAGGGTAATTTACGAGCAGTACTTC.

This rearrangement joins TRBV12-3 or TRBV12-4 to TRBJ1-5; TRBD1 agrees at 9 bases. The junction had 5 bases not matched to a gene; V was cut back by 5 bases and J by 6 bases. The CDR3 is 14 residues long. The CDR3 reads CASSLVQGAQPQHF. As DNA, the CDR3 is TGTGCCAGCAGTCTCGTACAGGGGGCTCAGCCCCAGCATTTT.

This clonotype was seen more than once but under ten times. V is TRBV5-1 and J is TRBJ2-5; 10 positions agree with TRBD1. The CDR3 runs 15 residues. V shed 2 bases and J 3 bases; nucleotides not matched to a gene: 4. Looked up from germline, CDR1 is SGHRS and CDR2 is YFSETQ. CDR3 nucleotide sequence: TGCGCCAGCAGCTTCTACGGACAGGGGGAAGAGACCCAGTACTTC. Translation: CASSFYGQGEETQYF.

The V and J genes are TRBV30 and TRBJ2-1; TRBD2 agrees at 7 bases. Germline assignment: CDR1 GTSNPN and CDR2 SVGIG (reference sequence). This CDR3 has 15 amino acids. With 5 bases clipped from V and 1 base from J, the junction kept 8 bases outside the gene matches. This CDR3 reads CAWEVGEGSYNEQFF. In DNA form, the CDR3 reads TGTGCCTGGGAGGTTGGGGAGGGATCCTACAATGAGCAGTTCTTC. Supplemented by reference TRBV30 and TRBJ2-1, the full variable domain reads SQTIHQWPATLVQPVGSPLSLECTVEGTSNPNLYWYRQAAGRGLQLLFYSVGIGQISSEVPQNLSASRPQDRQFILSSKKLLLSDSGFYLCAWEVGEGSYNEQFFGPGTRLTVL.

This clonotype has only a few counts. V gene TRBV20-1 combines with J gene TRBJ2-4; 12 bases map to TRBD2. The CDR3 loop spans 19 amino acids. Germline V gives CDR1 DFQATT, CDR2 SNEGSKA (reference sequence). V lost 1 base to trimming and J lost 4 bases; unmatched junction nucleotides: 14. Here the CDR3 DNA reads TGCAGTGCTAGAGCCACACATCAACGGACTAGCGGGGTGAAAAACATTCAGTACTTC. It codes for CSARATHQRTSGVKNIQYF.

This clonotype was detected only a few times. This chain joins TRBV7-9 and TRBJ1-2, with D possibly matching TRBD1 (6 bases). Trimming pared 5 bases from V and 0 bases from J, leaving 16 bases between. CDR3 size: 16 residues. Germline V gene lookup returns CDR1 SEHNR and CDR2 FQNEAQ (reference sequence). Here the CDR3 reads CASSLIAGAANYGYTF. CDR3 nucleotides: TGTGCCAGCAGCCTCATCGCGGGGGCCGCTAACTATGGCTACACCTTC. The full variable domain, in which reference TRBV7-9 and TRBJ1-2 provide the parts outside the CDR3, is DTGVSQNPRHKITKRGQNVTFRCDPISEHNRLYWYRQTLGQGPEFLTYFQNEAQLEKSRLLSDRFSAERPKGSFSTLEIQRTEQGDSAMYLCASSLIAGAANYGYTFGSGTRLTVV.

This clonotype was picked up a small number of times. The CDR3 region is CASSRQTPGQGTTF. The CDR3, as DNA: TGCGCCAGCAGCCGGCAGACTCCGGGACAGGGGACCACCTTC. The rearrangement joins TRBV5-1 to TRBJ1-2; 10 bases are shared with TRBD1. Germline CDR1 is SGHRS and CDR2 is YFSETQ. This CDR3 comprises 14 residues. V trimming: 4 bases; J trimming: 13 bases; junction bases outside the gene matches: 13.

This clonotype occurred many times. One end of the junction varies from germline; a read error may be responsible. V is TRBV5-1 and J is TRBJ1-5, with a weak D call TRBD1 (6 bases). There are 13 residues in the CDR3. Germline CDR1 and CDR2: SGHRS and YFSETQ. CDR3 DNA sequence: TGTGCCAGCAGCTTAGGGGGGGATCAGCCCCAGCATTTT. Residues: CASSLGGDQPQHF.

The rearrangement uses TRBV11-2 and TRBJ2-3; D is unclear. V was trimmed by 10 bases and J by 0 bases, leaving 29 bases between them. Germline V gene lookup returns CDR1 SGHAT and CDR2 FQNNGV. This CDR3 region has 19 residues. Written as DNA, the CDR3 is TGTGCCACTAACCCGGACGGGCGATCTAGGCTGATTAGCACAGATACGCAGTATTTT. This gives the protein CATNPDGRSRLISTDTQYF.

The V and J genes are TRBV28 and TRBJ2-1; no definite D call. Germline-derived CDR1 and CDR2 are MDHEN and SYDVKM. The CDR3 is made up of 12 amino acids. Between the trimmed V and J ends, which lost 6 bases and 13 bases, there was a span of 16 bases. The CDR3, as DNA: TGTGCCAGCAGGGATCCTAGGATGATTCAGTTCTTC. Translating gives CASRDPRMIQFF.

The rearrangement links TRBV5-1 to TRBJ2-5; 7 nucleotides agree with TRBD2. TRBJ2-7 explains the end of the DNA better; the J call may be wrong. The CDR3 length is 17 residues. Germline lookup yields CDR1 SGHRS and CDR2 YFSETQ. CDR3 in amino acids: CASSLGLAPDGAYEQYF. CDR3 sequence (DNA): TGCGCCAGCAGCTTGGGACTAGCCCCGGACGGCGCCTACGAGCAGTACTTC.

V is TRBV3-1 and J is TRBJ1-1, with 7 positions matching TRBD1. The junction had 9 bases not matched to a gene; V was cut back by 2 bases and J by 6 bases. Germline V gene sequence: CDR1 LGHDT, CDR2 YNNKEL (reference sequence). The CDR3 spans 15 residues. Written as DNA, the CDR3 is TGTGCCAGCAGCCAAAGGGAGGGGGCGAGCGCTGAAGCTTTCTTT. It yields the protein CASSQREGASAEAFF.

This clonotype has just one count. The rearrangement uses TRBV5-1 and TRBJ1-1, with 7 bases lining up with TRBD1. The CDR3 sequence is 14 residues long. Germline V gene lookup returns CDR1 SGHRS and CDR2 YFSETQ. With V trimmed by 5 bases and J by 8 bases, 12 bases remained unmatched. The CDR3 reads CASSVTGNRAEAFF. DNA of the CDR3: TGCGCCAGCAGTGTGACAGGGAATCGCGCCGAAGCTTTCTTT. Using reference TRBV5-1 and TRBJ1-1 for the parts outside the CDR3, the full variable domain is KAGVTQTPRYLIKTRGQQVTLSCSPISGHRSVSWYQQTPGQGLQFLFEYFSETQRNKGNFPGRFSGRQFSNSRSEMNVSTLELGDSALYLCASSVTGNRAEAFFGQGTRLTVV.

The chain links TRBV13 to TRBJ2-1; D not resolved. The germline gives CDR1 PRHDT, CDR2 FYEKMQ (reference sequence). The CDR3 is 15 amino acids. V lost 3 bases and J 0 bases, leaving 9 bases between the germline ends. CDR3 nucleotides: TGTGCCAGCAGCTTGGGTTATAGCTCCTACAATGAGCAGTTCTTC. Translated: CASSLGYSSYNEQFF. The full variable domain, in which reference TRBV13 and TRBJ2-1 provide the parts outside the CDR3, is AAGVIQSPRHLIKEKRETATLKCYPIPRHDTVYWYQQGPGQDPQFLISFYEKMQSDKGSIPDRFSAQQFSDYHSELNMSSLELGDSALYFCASSLGYSSYNEQFFGPGTRLTVL.

In this sample, this clonotype turned up a few times. The chain has TRBV5-6 and TRBJ2-5; D is perhaps TRBD1 (6 bases). TRBJ2-7 explains the end of the DNA better; the J call may be wrong. The CDR3 runs 15 residues. Germline CDR1 reads SGHDT; CDR2 reads YYEEEE. The DNA for the CDR3 is TGTGCCAGCAGCGAAGGAATGGGGGCGCAGAACGAGCAGTACTTC. This codes for CASSEGMGAQNEQYF.

The chain recombines TRBV9 with TRBJ2-1; 9 bases fit TRBD1. There are 15 residues in the CDR3. J gave up 7 bases and V 4 bases, and 9 bases lay outside the gene matches. Germline assignment: CDR1 SGDLS and CDR2 YYNGEE. CDR3 nucleotide sequence: TGTGCCAGCAGCTCAGGTCGGGACAGGGTAAATGAGCAGTTCTTC. The encoded protein is CASSSGRDRVNEQFF.

The genes are TRBV7-9 and TRBJ2-1; D is unclear. This CDR3 is built from 12 residues. The V gene lost 5 bases and the J gene lost 4 bases, with 6 bases spanning the gap. The germline V gene encodes CDR1 SEHNR and CDR2 FQNEAQ (reference sequence). The CDR3 nucleotides are TGTGCCAGCAGCCCTAAGTACAATGAGCAGTTCTTC. Its translation is CASSPKYNEQFF.

This rearrangement joins TRBV15 to TRBJ2-3; 12 nucleotides match TRBD2. The germline CDR1 and CDR2 sequences are LNHNV and YYDKDF (reference sequence). V was clipped by 4 bases and J by 7 bases; unmatched bases: 12. This CDR3 comprises 17 residues. CDR3 region: CATSTDATSGSSNTQYF. The CDR3 DNA reads TGTGCCACCAGCACCGACGCGACTAGCGGGAGTAGTAATACGCAGTATTTT. The whole variable domain, remainder taken from reference TRBV15 and TRBJ2-3, is DAMVIQNPRYQVTQFGKPVTLSCSQTLNHNVMYWYQQKSSQAPKLLFHYYDKDFNNEADTPDNFQSRRPNTSFCFLDIRSPGLGDTAMYLCATSTDATSGSSNTQYFGPGTRLTVL.

The chain is built from TRBV14 and TRBJ2-7; the match to TRBD2 covers 8 bases. The V and J ends lost 4 bases and 5 bases, in that order; junction bases with no gene match: 4. The V gene's germline CDR1 is SGHDN and CDR2 FVKESK. CDR3 size: 13 residues. The CDR3: CASSLQAGDEQYF. In nucleotides, the CDR3 is TGTGCCAGCAGCCTTCAAGCGGGAGACGAGCAGTACTTC.